A selection of T cell receptor beta chains follows, all from one sample in a study of shared clonotypes between healthy human individuals. The protocol was immunoSEQ multiplex PCR, while the TCRdb copy is restricted to in-frame clones and leaves out a portion. This table has millions of clones, just under 95% appearing once. Sequenced: naive CD8+ T cells sorted from blood. The receptors shown here come from a man younger than 35 in good health. CDR3s leave out the opening cysteine and the closing phenylalanine or tryptophan. The order of the fields is J gene, V gene, D gene, CDR3 protein. The D gene is left open where the match is weak.

j_call: TRBJ1-2; v_call: TRBV27; d_call: -; cdr3_aa: ASSPAGGSYGYT
j_call: TRBJ2-2; v_call: TRBV11-2; d_call: TRBD2; cdr3_aa: ASSFGAGLDTGELF
j_call: TRBJ2-1; v_call: TRBV7-8; d_call: -; cdr3_aa: ASSPAGSHEQF
j_call: TRBJ2-3; v_call: TRBV13; d_call: -; cdr3_aa: ASSSRDFTDTQY
j_call: TRBJ1-5; v_call: TRBV10-3; d_call: TRBD1; cdr3_aa: AISEETGDGNQPQH
j_call: TRBJ2-6; v_call: TRBV27; d_call: -; cdr3_aa: ASSPSLSGANVLT
j_call: TRBJ2-4; v_call: TRBV27; d_call: -; cdr3_aa: ASSLLGSENIQY
j_call: TRBJ2-7; v_call: TRBV6-6; d_call: -; cdr3_aa: ASSSPKGFSYEQY
j_call: TRBJ2-1; v_call: TRBV19; d_call: -; cdr3_aa: ASSIDTEDNEQF
j_call: TRBJ1-1; v_call: TRBV6-5; d_call: -; cdr3_aa: ASSYLDLNTEAF
j_call: TRBJ2-7; v_call: TRBV6-6; d_call: -; cdr3_aa: ASSYSREQY
j_call: TRBJ1-2; v_call: TRBV4-1; d_call: -; cdr3_aa: ASSLGRSNYGYT
j_call: TRBJ2-2; v_call: TRBV2; d_call: -; cdr3_aa: ASQFATTGELF
j_call: TRBJ2-3; v_call: TRBV11-1; d_call: -; cdr3_aa: ASRFAEADTQY
j_call: TRBJ2-5; v_call: TRBV5-6; d_call: -; cdr3_aa: ASSLDLRETQY
j_call: TRBJ1-1; v_call: TRBV5-4; d_call: -; cdr3_aa: ASSLVGSTTEAF
j_call: TRBJ2-7; v_call: TRBV13; d_call: -; cdr3_aa: ASSRGASSYEQY
j_call: TRBJ1-1; v_call: TRBV27; d_call: -; cdr3_aa: ASSLSGGTEAF
j_call: TRBJ1-1; v_call: TRBV11-2; d_call: -; cdr3_aa: ASSFLGANTEAF
j_call: TRBJ1-2; v_call: TRBV19; d_call: TRBD1; cdr3_aa: ASSFFVGTGSDYGYT
j_call: TRBJ2-4; v_call: TRBV6-4; d_call: -; cdr3_aa: ASSRVGSKNIQY
j_call: TRBJ2-1; v_call: TRBV7-3; d_call: -; cdr3_aa: ASSYSGGNEQF